This T cell receptor beta chain was retrieved from a study of blood T cell repertoires in COVID-19. Background on the study: Sample material is recorded as cDNA or gDNA derived from T cells, B-cell-depleted T cells, or PBMCs.

Assay used: immunoSEQ multiplex PCR; TCRdb lists only in-frame clones, some missing. Of roughly 160,000 clones detected, around 90% appear once; the ten largest clones hold about 0.6%. In its sample, this clone was seen a few times. The source is a man in his 60s with COVID-19, enrolled during active disease. Material: peripheral blood.

Here the CDR3 DNA reads TGCGCCAGCAGCCAAGAGGTTGGGACAGGGAGGTCACCCCTCCACTTT. Its translation: CASSQEVGTGRSPLHF. The chain couples TRBV4-1 to TRBJ1-6, with 9 bases lining up with TRBD1. Per the germline V gene, CDR1 is MGHRA and CDR2 is YSYEKL. The CDR3 has 16 amino acids. The junction had 7 bases not matched to a gene; V was cut back by 0 bases and J by 10 bases.